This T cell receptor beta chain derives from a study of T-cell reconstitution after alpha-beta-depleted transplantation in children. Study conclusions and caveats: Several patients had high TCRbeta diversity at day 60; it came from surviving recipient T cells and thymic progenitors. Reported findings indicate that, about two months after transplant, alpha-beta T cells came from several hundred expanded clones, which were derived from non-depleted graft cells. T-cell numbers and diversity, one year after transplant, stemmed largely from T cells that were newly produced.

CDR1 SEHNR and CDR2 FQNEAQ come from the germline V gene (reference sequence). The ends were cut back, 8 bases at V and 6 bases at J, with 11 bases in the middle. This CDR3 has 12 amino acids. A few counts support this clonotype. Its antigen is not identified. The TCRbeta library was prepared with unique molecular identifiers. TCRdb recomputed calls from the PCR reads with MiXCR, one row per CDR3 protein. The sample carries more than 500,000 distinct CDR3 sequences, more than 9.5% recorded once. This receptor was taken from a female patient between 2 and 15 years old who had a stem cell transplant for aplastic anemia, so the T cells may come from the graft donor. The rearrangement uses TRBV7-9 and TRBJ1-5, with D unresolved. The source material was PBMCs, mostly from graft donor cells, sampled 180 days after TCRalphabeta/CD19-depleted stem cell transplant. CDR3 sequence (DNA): TGTGCCAGCGGCAGGAACTCTCAGCCCCAGCATTTT. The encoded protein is CASGRNSQPQHF. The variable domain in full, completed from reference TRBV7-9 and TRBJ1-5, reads DTGVSQNPRHKITKRGQNVTFRCDPISEHNRLYWYRQTLGQGPEFLTYFQNEAQLEKSRLLSDRFSAERPKGSFSTLEIQRTEQGDSAMYLCASGRNSQPQHFGDGTRLSIL.